These 27 T cell receptor beta chains originate from one sample sequenced in a study of T cell repertoires in cytomegalovirus infection. TCRdb reprocessed the reads with MiXCR, giving one entry per CDR3 protein. The sample consists of fewer than 250,000 distinct CDR3 sequences, about 12% of them appearing once. Sequences were obtained from PBMCs. The receptors were sampled from a human donor in good health (CMV status not recorded). Some clones in this sample may be carry-over from other donors' samples.

This clonotype came up many times. V is TRBV7-2 and J is TRBJ2-1; TRBD1 or TRBD2 may be the D gene (7 bases each). Germline V gene data show CDR1 as SGHTA and CDR2 as FQGNSA. Trimming took 4 bases from V and 4 from J, leaving 14 bases between them. The CDR3 length is 15 residues. CDR3 sequence (DNA): TGTGCCAGCAGCTCGGGGGGACAGCCTTACAATGAGCAGTTCTTC. Translated, it gives CASSSGGQPYNEQFF.

This sequence joins TRBV29-1 and TRBJ2-3; 7 bases fit TRBD2. The CDR3 spans 13 residues. Unmatched junction bases numbered 7, after V lost 8 bases and J lost 2 bases. Germline V CDR1 and CDR2: SQVTM, ANQGSEA. The CDR3 DNA reads as TGCAGCTACTCGGGGGGACTCACAGATACGCAGTATTTT. Translated: CSYSGGLTDTQYF.

This clonotype was counted many times. This chain links TRBV6-2 or TRBV6-3 with TRBJ2-7; 7 positions agree with TRBD1. CDR1 is MNHEY and CDR2 is SVGEGT in the germline V gene. V trimming: 2 bases; J trimming: 1 base; junction bases outside the gene matches: 5. This CDR3 has 15 residues. CDR3 in amino acids: CASSYPGQRSYEQYF. CDR3 coding DNA: TGTGCCAGCAGTTACCCGGGACAGAGATCCTACGAGCAGTACTTC.

The chain combines TRBV9 with TRBJ1-1; no clear D. There are 15 residues in the CDR3. Trimming cost V 4 bases and J 0 bases, with 13 bases left between them. Germline CDR1 is SGDLS and CDR2 is YYNGEE. The CDR3 DNA follows: TGTGCCAGCAGCATCAACCCGGATTTGAACACTGAAGCTTTCTTT. Protein sequence: CASSINPDLNTEAFF.

This clonotype showed up many times. J is TRBJ2-2 and V is TRBV11-2, with a possible D match to TRBD2 (5 bases). This CDR3 contains 14 residues. In germline, CDR1 is SGHAT, CDR2 FQNNGV. The V end was cut by 4 bases, the J end by 4 bases, with 10 bases between. For the CDR3, the DNA is TGTGCCAGCAGCTCGGACTCAATCACCGGGGAGCTGTTTTTT. Amino acids: CASSSDSITGELFF.

The chain is built from TRBV10-3 and TRBJ2-1; 8 positions match TRBD2. The CDR3 is 13 amino acids. Germline lookup yields CDR1 ENHRY and CDR2 SYGVKD. The junction had 10 bases not matched to a gene; V was cut back by 11 bases and J by 7 bases. The CDR3 spells CAPVSGVGNEQFF. CDR3 nucleotide sequence: TGTGCCCCGGTTAGCGGGGTAGGGAATGAGCAGTTCTTC.

This clonotype was seen a few times. This chain's CDR3 is CASSQDGVPNTEAFF. CDR3 coding DNA: TGTGCCAGCAGCCAAGACGGAGTTCCTAACACTGAAGCTTTCTTT. V is TRBV14 and J is TRBJ1-1, with no clear D. The V end was cut by 0 bases, the J end by 2 bases, with 10 bases between. Germline lookup yields CDR1 SGHDN and CDR2 FVKESK. The CDR3 runs 15 residues.

The rearrangement links TRBV20-1 to TRBJ2-1; 11 bases fit TRBD2. Per the germline V gene, CDR1 is DFQATT and CDR2 is SNEGSKA (reference sequence). With 0 bases clipped from V and 7 bases from J, the junction kept 5 bases outside the gene matches. The CDR3 has 15 amino acids. CDR3 coding DNA: TGCAGTGCTAGAGATGGACGACTAGCGGGGAATGAGCAGTTCTTC. It translates to CSARDGRLAGNEQFF.

This clonotype was picked up many times. This rearrangement joins TRBV20-1 to TRBJ1-1; possibly TRBD1 for D (6 bases). V was clipped by 5 bases and J by 3 bases, with 13 bases between them. The CDR3 extends over 13 amino acids. CDR1 and CDR2 from the germline V gene are DFQATT and SNEGSKA (reference sequence). CDR3 sequence: CSARKGGYTEAFF. The CDR3 DNA follows: TGCAGTGCTCGTAAGGGGGGGTACACTGAAGCTTTCTTT.

In this sample, this clonotype turned up a few times. The chain joins TRBV24-1 to TRBJ1-5, with D unresolved. Germline V gene data show CDR1 as KGHDR and CDR2 as SFDVKD. V dropped 2 bases and J dropped 8 bases, with 12 bases sitting between them. This CDR3 has 14 amino acids. CDR3: CATSDSTVGEPQHF. In nucleotides, the CDR3 is TGTGCCACCAGTGATTCTACCGTCGGAGAGCCCCAGCATTTT.

This clonotype has a count of ten or more. The chain combines TRBV19 with TRBJ2-5, with D tentatively TRBD2 (7 bases). This CDR3 is 16 amino acids long. Trimming left V 4 bases short and J 1 base short, with 16 bases between. The germline gives CDR1 LNHDA, CDR2 SQIVND (reference sequence). In DNA form, the CDR3 reads TGTGCCAGTAGTAAGCCCCGAGGGGGGGCCCAAGAGACCCAGTACTTC. Translating gives CASSKPRGGAQETQYF.

This clonotype has at least ten counts. J is TRBJ1-4 and V is TRBV28, with D unclear. This CDR3 comprises 15 residues. V was clipped by 2 bases and J by 0 bases, with 7 bases between them. Germline CDR1 is MDHEN and CDR2 is SYDVKM. Here the CDR3 reads CASSLIGATNEKLFF. In DNA form, the CDR3 reads TGTGCCAGCAGTTTAATCGGTGCAACTAATGAAAAACTGTTTTTT.

This clonotype was counted at least ten times. The chain couples TRBV14 to TRBJ1-4, with D hard to call. Germline V gene lookup returns CDR1 SGHDN and CDR2 FVKESK. This CDR3 has 13 residues. The ends were cut back, 4 bases at V and 8 bases at J, with 11 bases in the middle. The CDR3 DNA sequence: TGTGCCAGCAGCCGCGGGAGTTGGGAAAAACTGTTTTTT. This encodes CASSRGSWEKLFF.

This clonotype occurred many times. This sequence joins TRBV5-4 and TRBJ2-1; 9 bases are a match to TRBD1. Germline assignment: CDR1 SGHNT and CDR2 YYREEE (reference sequence). CDR3 length equals 15 residues. V shed 0 bases, J shed 7 bases, and the junction held 5 bases outside the gene matches. The CDR3 loop reads CASSLADRGVNEQFF. The DNA of the CDR3 is TGTGCCAGCAGCTTGGCGGACAGGGGAGTGAATGAGCAGTTCTTC.

The chain recombines TRBV6-2 or TRBV6-3 with TRBJ2-5; TRBD2 matches 9 bases. The CDR3 has 16 amino acids. V gave up 2 bases and J gave up 4 bases; unmatched junction bases: 8. The germline CDR1 and CDR2 sequences are MNHEY and SVGEGT. CDR3 coding DNA: TGTGCCAGCAGTTACAATAGCGGGAGCGTTCCAGAGACCCAGTACTTC. Protein sequence: CASSYNSGSVPETQYF.

This clonotype was recorded many times. The junction departs from germline at one end; a sequencing error may be responsible. The J gene is TRBJ2-2, the V gene TRBV14; no definite D call. There are 15 residues in the CDR3. The germline CDR1 and CDR2 sequences are SGHDN and FVKESK. DNA of the CDR3: TGCGCCAGCAGCCTCTTAGCAGGGAACACCGGGGAGCTGTTTTTT. Its protein product is CASSLLAGNTGELFF.

There are many counts of this clonotype. V and J are TRBV29-1 and TRBJ2-5; TRBD2 is a possible D gene (5 bases). The CDR3 contains 12 residues. Germline V gene data show CDR1 as SQVTM and CDR2 as ANQGSEA. The V gene lost 3 bases and the J gene lost 7 bases, with 12 bases spanning the gap. The CDR3 reads CSVDGGPGTQYF. Here the CDR3 DNA reads TGCAGCGTTGATGGAGGCCCGGGGACCCAGTACTTC. Full variable domain (outside the CDR3, taken from reference TRBV29-1 and TRBJ2-5): SAVISQKPSRDICQRGTSLTIQCQVDSQVTMMFWYRQQPGQSLTLIATANQGSEATYESGFVIDKFPISRPNLTFSTLTVSNMSPEDSSIYLCSVDGGPGTQYFGPGTRLLVL.

This clonotype has a count of ten or more. V usage is TRBV28 and J usage is TRBJ2-5, with 7 positions matching TRBD1. Germline CDR1 reads MDHEN; CDR2 reads SYDVKM. J gave up 5 bases and V 2 bases, and 2 bases lay outside the gene matches. This CDR3 spans 13 amino acids. Written as DNA, the CDR3 is TGTGCCAGCAGTTTAGACAGGGTCGAGACCCAGTACTTC. Amino acids: CASSLDRVETQYF.

A note on this clonotype: The CDR3 carries no conserved terminal phenylalanine or tryptophan, so it likely arises from a read error. It is unclear where the CDR3 begins or ends on the DNA, so no DNA is shown, and the CDR3 is as TCRdb lists it. This chain uses TRBV7-2 with TRBJ1-1; the D segment call TRBD1 is taken from the table without a DNA check. Germline V lookup: CDR1 SGHTA, CDR2 FQGNSA. The CDR3 is 15 amino acids in total, end residues counted. The CDR3 sequence: CASSRTDIANTEAVL.

This clonotype has a count of ten or more. V is TRBV28 and J is TRBJ1-2; TRBD1 is a possible D gene (5 bases). V dropped 4 bases and J dropped 11 bases, with 11 bases sitting between them. Germline CDR1 and CDR2: MDHEN and SYDVKM. This CDR3 has 11 amino acids. CDR3 DNA: TGTGCCAGCAGTTCGCGGGGGGAGTACACCTTC. Translating it yields CASSSRGEYTF.

This clonotype turned up a few times. The chain is built from TRBV19 and TRBJ2-5; 10 bases align to TRBD1. The ends lost 6 bases at V and 5 bases at J; junction bases unmatched: 6. This CDR3 is built from 14 residues. The germline gives CDR1 LNHDA, CDR2 SQIVND (reference sequence). The DNA for the CDR3 is TGTGCCAGTAGCGGGACAGGGGATTGGGAGACCCAGTACTTC. Translated, it gives CASSGTGDWETQYF.

This clonotype was recorded at least ten times. V is TRBV29-1 and J is TRBJ2-1; D remains ambiguous. Trimming cost V 4 bases and J 0 bases, with 10 bases left between them. The CDR3 runs to 14 residues. Per germline, CDR1 SQVTM and CDR2 ANQGSEA. CDR3 DNA sequence: TGCAGCGTTGTAGGCGGAAGCTCCTACAATGAGCAGTTCTTC. Amino acids: CSVVGGSSYNEQFF.

The table lists this clonotype with many counts. The chain has TRBV7-2 and TRBJ1-1, with D perhaps TRBD1 (5 bases). The ends were cut back, 3 bases at V and 3 bases at J, with 8 bases in the middle. There are 13 residues in the CDR3. The germline V gene has CDR1 SGHTA and CDR2 FQGNSA. The CDR3 reads CASSFGGDTEAFF. The CDR3 nucleotides are TGTGCCAGCAGCTTCGGGGGAGACACTGAAGCTTTCTTT.

This clonotype was observed at least ten times. The chain is built from TRBV6-1 and TRBJ2-2; D unclear. There are 15 residues in the CDR3. Germline CDR1 is MNHNS and CDR2 is SASEGT. The V and J ends lost 7 bases and 3 bases respectively, with 15 bases between them. The CDR3 bases are TGTGCCAGCACCCGTGGTAGGTCGGACACCGGGGAGCTGTTTTTT. This encodes CASTRGRSDTGELFF.

This clonotype was counted between two and nine times. J is TRBJ2-1 and V is TRBV28, with a weak D call TRBD2 (7 bases). Looked up from germline, CDR1 is MDHEN and CDR2 is SYDVKM. V lost 7 bases, J lost 2 bases, and 15 bases lay in between. The CDR3 covers 15 residues. The CDR3 DNA sequence: TGTGCCAGCATGGGGGGGGGGGCCACCTACAATGAGCAGTTCTTC. It specifies CASMGGGATYNEQFF.

This clonotype appeared many times. The chain combines TRBV7-2 with TRBJ1-5, with no clear D. Trimming left V 5 bases short and J 4 bases short, with 12 bases between. The CDR3 loop spans 14 amino acids. CDR1 and CDR2 from the germline V gene are SGHTA and FQGNSA. The DNA of the CDR3 is TGTGCCAGCAGCCAAGGGTCGGAAAATCAGCCCCAGCATTTT. As protein: CASSQGSENQPQHF.

This clonotype has at least ten counts. V and J are TRBV7-3 and TRBJ2-1; possibly TRBD1 for D (6 bases). Looked up from germline, CDR1 is SGHTA and CDR2 is FQGTGA. The CDR3 totals 14 residues. V lost 5 bases, J lost 7 bases, and 15 bases lay in between. The DNA of the CDR3 is TGTGCCAGCAGCATTCAGACAGGCGAAAATGAGCAGTTCTTC. Its protein product is CASSIQTGENEQFF.